The 15 T cell receptor beta chains presented below share a single source sample, sequenced in a study of radiation and T cells in renal cell carcinoma. Indicated time point: baseline pretreatment blood. Described treatment: 15 Gy SBRT to primary tumor, nephrectomy 4 weeks later. Libraries were prepared by immunoSEQ multiplex PCR; TCRdb keeps only in-frame clonotypes and omits some of them. The data hold roughly 120,000 clones, with roughly 80% observed a single time. The sample in question was blood, obtained from a patient whose treatment included radiotherapy and nephrectomy. These receptors were taken from a woman in her sixties or seventies with renal cell carcinoma.

CDR3 in DNA: TGTGCCAGTAGTAGTTCCCAACGGGACAGGGTGCGTGGCTACACCTTC. This gives the protein CASSSSQRDRVRGYTF. This chain joins TRBV19 and TRBJ1-2; TRBD1 matches 9 bases. Germline loops: CDR1 LNHDA, CDR2 SQIVND (reference sequence). V dropped 4 bases and J dropped 7; count of bases not matched to a gene: 13. This CDR3 has 16 amino acids.

The chain combines TRBV11-2 with TRBJ1-4; 11 nucleotides match TRBD1. The CDR3 length is 14 residues. Germline lookup yields CDR1 SGHAT and CDR2 FQNNGV. The junction had 2 bases not matched to a gene; V was cut back by 6 bases and J by 5 bases. In nucleotides, the CDR3 is TGTGCCAGCAGTCGGGACAGGGGGAATGAAAAACTGTTTTTT. Residues: CASSRDRGNEKLFF. Combining the CDR3 with reference TRBV11-2 and TRBJ1-4 gives the whole variable domain EAGVAQSPRYKIIEKRQSVAFWCNPISGHATLYWYQQILGQGPKLLIQFQNNGVVDDSQLPKDRFSAERLKGVDSTLKIQPAKLEDSAVYLCASSRDRGNEKLFFGSGTQLSVL.

The rearrangement uses TRBV7-2 and TRBJ2-7; 7 nucleotides line up with TRBD1. Germline lookup yields CDR1 SGHTA and CDR2 FQGNSA. J lost 2 bases, V lost 5 bases, and 6 bases had no gene match. The CDR3 has 14 amino acids. The CDR3 here is CASSPTGATYEQYF. The CDR3 bases are TGTGCCAGCAGCCCCACAGGGGCCACCTACGAGCAGTACTTC.

The rearrangement uses TRBV14 and TRBJ1-2; D uncertain. Germline V gene data show CDR1 as SGHDN and CDR2 as FVKESK. This CDR3 comprises 12 residues. Trimming removed 2 bases at V and 5 bases at J, with 6 bases between. The DNA for the CDR3 is TGTGCCAGCAGCCAATTAGGGTATGGCTACACCTTC. Protein product: CASSQLGYGYTF.

The chain uses TRBV9 and TRBJ2-1, with a weak D call TRBD1 (5 bases). V was cut by 0 bases and J by 6 bases, with 10 bases left in between. The CDR3 contains 14 residues. Germline lookup yields CDR1 SGDLS and CDR2 YYNGEE. The CDR3 sequence is CASSVAGQGNEQFF. CDR3 sequence (DNA): TGTGCCAGCAGCGTAGCTGGGCAGGGCAATGAGCAGTTCTTC.

This clone is a singleton in its sample. The CDR3 coding sequence is TGTGCCAGCAGTTACCCGGAGCCGACTCAGCCCCAGCATTTT. The encoded protein is CASSYPEPTQPQHF. The chain has TRBV6-6 and TRBJ1-5; D not resolved. Germline lookup yields CDR1 MNHNY and CDR2 SVGAGI (reference sequence). The CDR3 is 14 residues long. Deletions cut 2 bases from V and 6 bases from J, with 11 bases between.

The V and J genes are TRBV4-3 and TRBJ1-6; TRBD1 is a possible D gene (5 bases). Trimming took off 1 base at V and 7 bases at J, with 8 bases between the two ends. This CDR3 contains 14 residues. CDR1 LGHNA and CDR2 YSLEER come from the germline V gene. Here the CDR3 reads CASSQVGQNSPLHF. The CDR3 DNA sequence: TGCGCCAGCAGCCAAGTGGGGCAGAATTCACCCCTCCACTTT.

CDR3: CASSIGGGSWEQYF. The CDR3 DNA sequence: TGTGCCAGTAGTATAGGAGGAGGGTCTTGGGAGCAGTACTTC. The chain joins TRBV19 to TRBJ2-7; maybe TRBD2 (6 bases). The CDR3 extends over 14 amino acids. Trimming cost V 1 base and J 7 bases, with 14 bases left between them. Per the germline V gene, CDR1 is LNHDA and CDR2 is SQIVND (reference sequence).

The V gene is TRBV29-1, the J gene TRBJ2-7; D unclear. The germline CDR1 and CDR2 sequences are SQVTM and ANQGSEA. With 2 bases removed from V and 0 bases from J, the gap between germline ends came to 11 bases. CDR3 length: 14 amino acids. In nucleotides, the CDR3 is TGCAGCGTTGAAAAGTCGGAGAACTCCTACGAGCAGTACTTC. This translates into CSVEKSENSYEQYF.

The CDR3 DNA reads TGTGCCAGCAGCACCTATAGCGGGAGTTTCACCGGGGAGCTGTTTTTT. Residues: CASSTYSGSFTGELFF. This sequence joins TRBV7-3 and TRBJ2-2; 9 nucleotides align to TRBD2. With 5 bases clipped from V and 4 bases from J, the junction kept 8 bases outside the gene matches. The CDR3 extends over 16 amino acids. The germline gives CDR1 SGHTA, CDR2 FQGTGA.

V gene TRBV19 combines with J gene TRBJ2-3, with unresolved D. The CDR3 runs to 14 residues. V dropped 9 bases and J dropped 2 bases, with 15 bases sitting between them. The V gene's germline CDR1 is LNHDA and CDR2 SQIVND (reference sequence). CDR3 coding DNA: TGTGCCAGCTCCGCCCTGTTTTCCACAGATACGCAGTATTTT. It encodes CASSALFSTDTQYF. Full variable domain (outside the CDR3, taken from reference TRBV19 and TRBJ2-3): DGGITQSPKYLFRKEGQNVTLSCEQNLNHDAMYWYRQDPGQGLRLIYYSQIVNDFQKGDIAEGYSVSREKKESFPLTVTSAQKNPTAFYLCASSALFSTDTQYFGPGTRLTVL.

The chain links TRBV9 to TRBJ2-7; D call uncertain. The CDR3 runs 13 residues. Germline V CDR1 and CDR2: SGDLS, YYNGEE. V gave up 4 bases and J gave up 6 bases, with 14 bases separating them. DNA for the CDR3: TGTGCCAGCAGCCGCTCCGCGGCCGGCGAGCAGTACTTC. This encodes CASSRSAAGEQYF.

J is TRBJ2-6 and V is TRBV9; D uncertain. Germline lookup yields CDR1 SGDLS and CDR2 YYNGEE. V lost 3 bases and J 0 bases, leaving 10 bases between the germline ends. The CDR3 is made up of 16 amino acids. The CDR3 loop reads CASSGEQVSGANVLTF. CDR3 nucleotides: TGTGCCAGCAGCGGTGAGCAAGTCTCTGGGGCCAACGTCCTGACTTTC.

This clone has more than one count but fewer than ten. The V and J genes are TRBV11-1 and TRBJ1-5, with unresolved D. CDR1 and CDR2 (germline): SGHAT, FQDESV (reference sequence). The CDR3 spans 13 residues. Trimming took off 3 bases at V and 1 base at J, with 4 bases between the two ends. CDR3 DNA sequence: TGTGCCAGCAGCTTCCGGAGCAATCAGCCCCAGCATTTT. Translated: CASSFRSNQPQHF.

Only a few counts were recorded for this clone. V is TRBV18 and J is TRBJ1-1; no definite D call. Trimming cost V 6 bases and J 5 bases, with 13 bases left between them. Per the germline V gene, CDR1 is KGHSH and CDR2 is LQKENI. The CDR3 sequence is 13 residues long. The DNA for the CDR3 is TGTGCCAGCTCCCCCCAGCGAGAGACTGAAGCTTTCTTT. This translates into CASSPQRETEAFF.